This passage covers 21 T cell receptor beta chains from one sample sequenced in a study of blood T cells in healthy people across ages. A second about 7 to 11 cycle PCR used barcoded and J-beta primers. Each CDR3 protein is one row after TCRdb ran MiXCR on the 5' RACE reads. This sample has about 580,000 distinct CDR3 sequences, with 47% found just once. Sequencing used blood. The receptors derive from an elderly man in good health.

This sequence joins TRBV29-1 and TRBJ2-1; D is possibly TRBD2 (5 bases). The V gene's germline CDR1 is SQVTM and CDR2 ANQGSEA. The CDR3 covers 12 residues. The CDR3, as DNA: TGCAGACTAGGTGGGAGCCACGCGGCACAGTTCTTC. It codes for CRLGGSHAAQFF.

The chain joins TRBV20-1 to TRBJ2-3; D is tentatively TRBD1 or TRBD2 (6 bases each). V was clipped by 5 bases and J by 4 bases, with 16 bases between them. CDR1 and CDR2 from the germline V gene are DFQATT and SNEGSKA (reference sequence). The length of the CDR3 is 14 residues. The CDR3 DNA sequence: TGCAGTGCTCTACAATCGGGGGCGGCAGATACGCAGTATTTT. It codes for CSALQSGAADTQYF.

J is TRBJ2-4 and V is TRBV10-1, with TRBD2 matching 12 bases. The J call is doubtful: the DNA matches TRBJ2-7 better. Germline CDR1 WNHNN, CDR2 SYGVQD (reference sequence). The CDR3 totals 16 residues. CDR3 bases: TGCGCCAGCAGTGACCCATCTAGCGGGGGGGACTACGAGCAGTACTTC. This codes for CASSDPSSGGDYEQYF.

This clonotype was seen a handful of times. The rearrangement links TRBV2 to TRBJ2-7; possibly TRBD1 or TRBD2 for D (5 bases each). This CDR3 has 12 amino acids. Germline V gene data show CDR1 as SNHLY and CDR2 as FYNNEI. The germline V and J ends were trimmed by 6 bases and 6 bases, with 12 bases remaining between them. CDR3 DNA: TGTGCCAGCAGAACCCCGGGGCCCGAGCAGTACTTC. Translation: CASRTPGPEQYF.

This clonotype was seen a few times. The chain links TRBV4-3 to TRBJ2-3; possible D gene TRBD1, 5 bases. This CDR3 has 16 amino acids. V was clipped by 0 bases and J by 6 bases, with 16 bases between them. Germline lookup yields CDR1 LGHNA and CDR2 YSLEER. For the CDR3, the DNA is TGCGCCAGCAGCCAAGATGCGGCCGTAGGGGCGGATACGCAGTATTTT. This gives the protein CASSQDAAVGADTQYF.

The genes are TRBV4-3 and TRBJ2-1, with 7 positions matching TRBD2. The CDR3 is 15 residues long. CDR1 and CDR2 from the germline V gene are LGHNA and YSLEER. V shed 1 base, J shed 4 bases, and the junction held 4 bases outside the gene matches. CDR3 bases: TGCGCCAGCAGCCAAGTCCCGGGAGGTTACAATGAGCAGTTCTTC. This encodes CASSQVPGGYNEQFF.

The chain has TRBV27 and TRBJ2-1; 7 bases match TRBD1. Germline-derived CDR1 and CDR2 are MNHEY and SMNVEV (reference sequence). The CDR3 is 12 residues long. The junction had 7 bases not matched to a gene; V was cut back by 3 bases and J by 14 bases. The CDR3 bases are TGTGCCAGCAGTTTCCGACAGGGCAAGGAGTTCTTC. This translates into CASSFRQGKEFF.

As DNA, the CDR3 is TGTGCCAGCAGTACCGGGACAGGACGGACCGGGGAGCTGTTTTTT. Translated: CASSTGTGRTGELFF. The rearrangement joins TRBV12-3 or TRBV12-4 to TRBJ2-2, with 8 bases matching TRBD1. This CDR3 region has 15 residues. J was trimmed by 5 bases and V by 5 bases; bases with no gene match: 7.

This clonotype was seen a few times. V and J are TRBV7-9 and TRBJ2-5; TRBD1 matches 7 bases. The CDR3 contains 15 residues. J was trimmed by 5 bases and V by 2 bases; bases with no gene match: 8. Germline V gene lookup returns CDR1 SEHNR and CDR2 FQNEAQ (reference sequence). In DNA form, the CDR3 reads TGTGCCAGCAGCTTATCTTCAGGGGGTTGGGAGACCCAGTACTTC. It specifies CASSLSSGGWETQYF.

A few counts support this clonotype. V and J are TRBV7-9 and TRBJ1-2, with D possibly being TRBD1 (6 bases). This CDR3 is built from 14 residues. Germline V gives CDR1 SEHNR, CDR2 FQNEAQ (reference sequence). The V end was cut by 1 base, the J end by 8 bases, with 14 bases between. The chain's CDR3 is CASSLESGARGYTF. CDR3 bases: TGTGCCAGCAGCTTAGAGTCAGGGGCTCGGGGCTACACCTTC.

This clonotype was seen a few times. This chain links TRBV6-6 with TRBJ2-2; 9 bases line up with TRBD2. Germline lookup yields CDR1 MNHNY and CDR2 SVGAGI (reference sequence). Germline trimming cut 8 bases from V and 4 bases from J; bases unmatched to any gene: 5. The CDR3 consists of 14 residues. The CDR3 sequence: CASRASGATGELFF. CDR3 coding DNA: TGTGCCAGCCGGGCTAGCGGGGCCACCGGGGAGCTGTTTTTT.

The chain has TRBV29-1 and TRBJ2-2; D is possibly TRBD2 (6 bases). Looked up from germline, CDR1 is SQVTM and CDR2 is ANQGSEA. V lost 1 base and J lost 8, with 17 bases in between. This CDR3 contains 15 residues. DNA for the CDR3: TGCAGCGTTGAAGTGGAGGGTAACTTGGAGGGGGAGCTGTTTTTT. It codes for CSVEVEGNLEGELFF.

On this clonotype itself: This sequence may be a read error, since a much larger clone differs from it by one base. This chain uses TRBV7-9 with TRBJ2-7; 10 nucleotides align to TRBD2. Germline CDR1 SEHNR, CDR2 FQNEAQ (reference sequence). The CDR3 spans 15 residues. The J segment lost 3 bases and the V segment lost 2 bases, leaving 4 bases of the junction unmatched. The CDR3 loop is CASSLISSGSYEQYF. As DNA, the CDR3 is TGTGCCAGCAGCTTAATCTCTAGCGGGAGCTACGAGCAGTACTTC.

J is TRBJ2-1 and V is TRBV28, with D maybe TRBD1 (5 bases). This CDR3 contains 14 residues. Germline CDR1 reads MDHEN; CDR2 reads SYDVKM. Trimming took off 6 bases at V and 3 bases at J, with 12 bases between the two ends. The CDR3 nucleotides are TGTGCCAGCAGACCCAGGGCAGTCTACAATGAGCAGTTCTTC. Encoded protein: CASRPRAVYNEQFF.

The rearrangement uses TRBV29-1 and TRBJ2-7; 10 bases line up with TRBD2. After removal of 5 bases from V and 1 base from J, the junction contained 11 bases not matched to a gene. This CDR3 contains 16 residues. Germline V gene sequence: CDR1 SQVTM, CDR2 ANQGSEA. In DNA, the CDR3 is TGCAGCGTTAAAATGGGGGGGACTAGCGCTTCCTACGAGCAGTACTTC. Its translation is CSVKMGGTSASYEQYF.

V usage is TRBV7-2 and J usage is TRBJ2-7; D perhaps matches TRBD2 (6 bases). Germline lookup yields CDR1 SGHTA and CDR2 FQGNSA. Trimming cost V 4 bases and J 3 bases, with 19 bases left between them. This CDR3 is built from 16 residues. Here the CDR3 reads CASSSSAGGSNYEQYF. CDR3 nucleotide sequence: TGTGCCAGCAGCTCTAGCGCGGGCGGGTCAAACTACGAGCAGTACTTC.

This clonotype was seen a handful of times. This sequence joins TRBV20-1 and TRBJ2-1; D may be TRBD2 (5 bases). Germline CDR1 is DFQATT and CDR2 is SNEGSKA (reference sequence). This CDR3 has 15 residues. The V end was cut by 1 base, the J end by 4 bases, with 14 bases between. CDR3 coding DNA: TGCAGTGCTAGAGTAGGCGGGCTACCATACAATGAGCAGTTCTTC. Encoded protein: CSARVGGLPYNEQFF.

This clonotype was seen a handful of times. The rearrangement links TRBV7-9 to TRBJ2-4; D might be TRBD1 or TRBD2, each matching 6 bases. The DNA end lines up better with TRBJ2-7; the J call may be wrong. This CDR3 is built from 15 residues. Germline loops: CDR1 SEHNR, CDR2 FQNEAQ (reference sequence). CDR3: CASSNQGGQGYEQYF. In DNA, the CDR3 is TGTGCCAGCAGCAATCAAGGGGGGCAGGGCTACGAGCAGTACTTC.

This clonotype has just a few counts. DNA for the CDR3: TGTGCCAGCAGCTTACGGGGGATTGGAATCCAGTACTTC. This sequence encodes CASSLRGIGIQYF. The V gene is TRBV7-2, the J gene TRBJ2-5; TRBD2 is a possible D gene (6 bases). V was cut by 2 bases and J by 10 bases, with 14 bases left in between. From germline, CDR1 is SGHTA and CDR2 FQGNSA. CDR3 length: 13 residues.

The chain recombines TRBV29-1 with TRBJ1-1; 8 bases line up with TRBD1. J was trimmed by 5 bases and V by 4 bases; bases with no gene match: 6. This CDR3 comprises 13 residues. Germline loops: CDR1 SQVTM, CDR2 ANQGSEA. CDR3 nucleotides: TGCAGCGTTGTCGGACAGGGTTGGACTGAAGCTTTCTTT. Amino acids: CSVVGQGWTEAFF. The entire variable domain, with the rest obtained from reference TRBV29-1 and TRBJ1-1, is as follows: SAVISQKPSRDICQRGTSLTIQCQVDSQVTMMFWYRQQPGQSLTLIATANQGSEATYESGFVIDKFPISRPNLTFSTLTVSNMSPEDSSIYLCSVVGQGWTEAFFGQGTRLTVV.

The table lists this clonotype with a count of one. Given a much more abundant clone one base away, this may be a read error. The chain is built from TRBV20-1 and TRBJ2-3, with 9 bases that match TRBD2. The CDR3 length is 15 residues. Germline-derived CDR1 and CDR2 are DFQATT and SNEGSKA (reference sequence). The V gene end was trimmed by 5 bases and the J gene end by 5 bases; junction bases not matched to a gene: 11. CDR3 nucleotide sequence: TGCAGTGCTGCCAAGACTGGCGGGGGGGGAGATACGCAGTATTTT. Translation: CSAAKTGGGGDTQYF.